This T cell receptor (beta chain) appears in the sequencing data of a study of T cell responses to AZD1222 COVID-19 vaccine. With respect to this clone: What it recognizes is unknown.

Study-level results: CD4 TCRs associated with vaccination spanned spike, dominating at 160-218 and 743-854. Repertoire sampling happened only post peak T cell response. It was only a handful of AZD1222 recipients who were seropositive at baseline.

TCRdb's copy holds only in-frame clones and misses some; the assay was immunoSEQ multiplex PCR. Here the sample spans just under 150,000 clones, approximately 89% being singletons. V lost 5 bases to trimming and J lost 0 bases, with 23 bases between them. Germline lookup yields CDR1 SGHNT and CDR2 YENEEA. The CDR3 contains 19 residues. V and J are TRBV11-3 and TRBJ2-1; a weak D match, TRBD2 (7 bases). Sample: peripheral blood, taken 28 days after the second AZD1222 dose. The TCR originated in an adult who received the AZD1222 COVID-19 vaccine. The CDR3 DNA is TGTGCCAGCAGCCCAAGGGGGAGGGCTAGCGGTAGCTCCTACAATGAGCAGTTCTTC. Protein sequence: CASSPRGRASGSSYNEQFF.